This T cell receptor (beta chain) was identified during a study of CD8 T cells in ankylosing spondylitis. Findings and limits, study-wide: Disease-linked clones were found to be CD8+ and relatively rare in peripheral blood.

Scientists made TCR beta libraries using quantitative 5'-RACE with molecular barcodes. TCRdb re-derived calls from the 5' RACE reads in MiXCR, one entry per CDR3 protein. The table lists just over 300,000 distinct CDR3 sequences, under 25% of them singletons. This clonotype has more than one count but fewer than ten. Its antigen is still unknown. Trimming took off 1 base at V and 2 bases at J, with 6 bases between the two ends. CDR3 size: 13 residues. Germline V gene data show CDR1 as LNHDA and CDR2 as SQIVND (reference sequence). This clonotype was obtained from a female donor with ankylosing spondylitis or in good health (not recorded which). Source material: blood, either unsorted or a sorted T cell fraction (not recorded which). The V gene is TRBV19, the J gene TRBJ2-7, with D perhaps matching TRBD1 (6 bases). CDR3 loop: CASSIGQAYEQYF. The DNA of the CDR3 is TGTGCCAGTAGTATAGGACAGGCCTACGAGCAGTACTTC.